A few counts support the clone carrying this T cell receptor (beta chain). Construction of the TCRbeta library involved unique molecular identifiers. TCRdb independently ran MiXCR on the PCR reads; one entry per CDR3 protein. The sample records 300,000 to 350,000 distinct CDR3 sequences, roughly 21% being singletons. V gave up 3 bases and J gave up 4 bases; unmatched junction bases: 3. Germline CDR1 SGHRS, CDR2 YFSETQ. The CDR3 extends over 14 amino acids. The source of the sample is a study of T-cell reconstitution after alpha-beta-depleted transplantation in children. This TCR derives from a male patient aged 10 to 17 who had a stem cell transplant for acute lymphoblastic leukemia, so the T cells may come from the graft donor. The chain joins TRBV5-1 to TRBJ1-1; 10 nucleotides match TRBD1. Sequencing used PBMCs, mostly from graft donor cells, obtained 180 days after TCRalphabeta/CD19-depleted stem cell transplant. The CDR3 DNA follows: TGCGCCAGCAGCTGGGGACAGGGGAGCACTGAAGCTTTCTTT. It encodes CASSWGQGSTEAFF.